This passage covers 4 T cell receptor beta chains from one sample sequenced in a study of cytomegalovirus exposure and HLA in healthy donors (dated by TCRdb to between 2016 and 2019). Receptor libraries were prepared by the immunoSEQ multiplex PCR assay. TCRdb limited this immuneACCESS table to in-frame rearrangements with V and J called. A share of clones is missing; checked studies link under half to unresolved V genes, and the rest is unexplained. For this sample there are roughly 300,000 clones; around 90% appear just once. The top ten clonotypes cover approximately 1.1% of the sample. The sample taken for sequencing was PBMCs. These receptors all stem from a woman in her twenties or thirties in good health and CMV-seropositive.

The chain joins TRBV7-2 to TRBJ1-2; 8 bases match TRBD1. Trimming at V came to 0 bases and at J to 5 bases, leaving 5 bases not matched to a gene. The CDR3 is made up of 15 amino acids. Per germline, CDR1 SGHTA and CDR2 FQGNSA. CDR3 nucleotide sequence: TGTGCCAGCAGCTTAGCGCAGGGGGCATCATATGGCTACACCTTC. Amino acid sequence: CASSLAQGASYGYTF.

The chain is built from TRBV5-4 and TRBJ1-1; weak D call: TRBD1 (5 bases). The germline gives CDR1 SGHNT, CDR2 YYREEE (reference sequence). Deletions cut 0 bases from V and 4 bases from J, with 10 bases between. The CDR3 loop spans 14 amino acids. CDR3 amino acids: CASSLDVGRTEAFF. Here the CDR3 DNA reads TGTGCCAGCAGCTTGGACGTGGGACGCACTGAAGCTTTCTTT.

This chain links TRBV4-1 with TRBJ2-5; a possible D gene is TRBD2 (5 bases). Trimming removed 3 bases from V and 1 base from J, with 6 bases in between. The germline V gene has CDR1 MGHRA and CDR2 YSYEKL. CDR3 length equals 13 residues. This CDR3 is CASSHGLQETQYF. The DNA for the CDR3 is TGCGCCAGCAGCCATGGACTCCAAGAGACCCAGTACTTC.

The chain recombines TRBV9 with TRBJ1-2; tentative D call: TRBD1 (5 bases). CDR1 SGDLS and CDR2 YYNGEE come from the germline V gene. The V end was cut by 6 bases, the J end by 4 bases, with 13 bases between. The CDR3 runs 13 residues. In DNA, the CDR3 is TGTGCCAGCACCCGGGACGCCACCTATGGCTACACCTTC. Translation: CASTRDATYGYTF.